In its sample, the clone carrying this T cell receptor beta chain was seen a few times. Losses at the gene ends were 5 bases for V and 3 bases for J; bases not matched to a gene: 2. This CDR3 comprises 14 residues. The germline V gene has CDR1 SEHNR and CDR2 FQNEAQ (reference sequence). Authors' methods: Using reference gene primer amplification, nucleated cell counts were estimated. Repertoires were generated with immunoSEQ multiplex PCR, while TCRdb's copy carries only in-frame clones and drops some. V, J and clone size reflect that table, while D and trimming were determined from the DNA. The profile shows 85,000 to 95,000 clones, over 75% of them singletons. The sample is drawn from a study of blood T cell repertoires in COVID-19. On the study more broadly: Both acute and convalescent COVID-19 samples were obtained from the United States, Italy and Spain.

The TCR originated in a man aged 65 to 79 with acute or convalescent COVID-19. Material for sequencing was peripheral blood. V and J are TRBV7-9 and TRBJ2-3, with 10 bases fitting TRBD2. DNA of the CDR3: TGTGCCAGCAGCGGGACTAGCGCTACAGATACGCAGTATTTT. It specifies CASSGTSATDTQYF.